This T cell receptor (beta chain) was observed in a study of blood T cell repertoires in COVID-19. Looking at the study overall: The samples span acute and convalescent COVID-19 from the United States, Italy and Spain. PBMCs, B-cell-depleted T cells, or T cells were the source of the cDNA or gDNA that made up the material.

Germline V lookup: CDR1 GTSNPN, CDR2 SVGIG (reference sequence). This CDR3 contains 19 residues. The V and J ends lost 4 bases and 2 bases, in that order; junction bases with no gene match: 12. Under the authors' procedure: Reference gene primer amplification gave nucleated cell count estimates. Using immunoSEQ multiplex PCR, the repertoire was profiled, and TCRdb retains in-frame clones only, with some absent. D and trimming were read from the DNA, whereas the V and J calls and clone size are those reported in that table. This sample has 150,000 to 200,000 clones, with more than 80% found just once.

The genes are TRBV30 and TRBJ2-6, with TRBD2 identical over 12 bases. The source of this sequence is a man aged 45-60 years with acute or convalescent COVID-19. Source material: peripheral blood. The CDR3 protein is CAWISPQASGGAGANVLTF. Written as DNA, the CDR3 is TGTGCCTGGATTAGTCCCCAGGCTAGCGGGGGGGCTGGGGCCAACGTCCTGACTTTC.